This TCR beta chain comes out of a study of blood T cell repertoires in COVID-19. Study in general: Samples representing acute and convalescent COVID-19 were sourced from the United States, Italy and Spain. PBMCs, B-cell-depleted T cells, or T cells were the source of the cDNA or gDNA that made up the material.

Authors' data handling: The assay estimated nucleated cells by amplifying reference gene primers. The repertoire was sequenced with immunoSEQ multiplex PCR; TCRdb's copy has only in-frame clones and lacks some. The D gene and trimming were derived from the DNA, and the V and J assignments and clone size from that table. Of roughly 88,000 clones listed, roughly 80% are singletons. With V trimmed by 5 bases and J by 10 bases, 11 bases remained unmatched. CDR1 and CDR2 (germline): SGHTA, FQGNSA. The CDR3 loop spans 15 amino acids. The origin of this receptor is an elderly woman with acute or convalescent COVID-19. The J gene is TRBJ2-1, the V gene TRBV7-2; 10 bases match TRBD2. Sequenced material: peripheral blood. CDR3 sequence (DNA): TGTGCCAGCAGCACCAAGCGGGGGGGCCCAAGAGAGCAGTTCTTC. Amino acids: CASSTKRGGPREQFF.